What follows describes a single T cell receptor (beta chain). Its target is unknown. This sample was included in a study of T cells in tumors after PD-1 blockade. Whole-study context: Patients had no prior checkpoint blockade, systemic immunosuppressants, or anti-cancer therapy within 4 weeks. A subset received ongoing vismodegib 150 mg daily alongside anti-PD-1 therapy.

Generated by immunoSEQ multiplex PCR, the TCRdb table keeps only in-frame clones and is missing some. The data show about 13,000 clones, nearly 65% seen once. Regarding the study as a whole: Some novel exhausted tumor clones appeared in pre-treatment blood, suggesting peripheral recruitment.

Site-matched primary tumor biopsies were taken before and after PD-1 blockade. The CDR3 sequence is 14 residues long. Germline CDR1 and CDR2: KGHSH and LQKENI. With 6 bases removed from V and 4 bases from J, the gap between germline ends came to 14 bases. The source is a human donor with cutaneous squamous cell carcinoma. This chain joins TRBV18 and TRBJ2-3; D is perhaps TRBD2 (6 bases). Sequencing used tumor tissue, obtained before anti-PD-1 treatment. The CDR3 loop reads CASSVGGTADTQYF. The CDR3 nucleotides read TGTGCCAGCTCTGTCGGCGGGACTGCAGATACGCAGTATTTT. Using reference TRBV18 and TRBJ2-3 for the parts outside the CDR3, the full variable domain is NAGVMQNPRHLVRRRGQEARLRCSPMKGHSHVYWYRQLPEEGLKFMVYLQKENIIDESGMPKERFSAEFPKEGPSILRIQQVVRGDSAAYFCASSVGGTADTQYFGPGTRLTVL.